The 17 T cell receptor beta chains presented below share a single source sample, sequenced in a study of post-analysis software for immune sequencing data. Study-level findings and limits: TRBV5-6, TRBV5-1 and TRBV20-1 belonged to a set of a handful of TRBV segments that were more frequent in patients than controls.

No cognate antigen is known for these TCRs. Unique molecular identifiers tagged the TCR beta cDNA libraries. TCRdb reprocessed the PCR reads with MiXCR, giving one entry per CDR3 protein. The table records hundreds of thousands of distinct CDR3 sequences, approximately 57% of them present only once. Source material: blood. The receptors were sampled from a girl between 10 and 17 years old with multiple sclerosis.

This clonotype was picked up a small number of times. V is TRBV5-1 and J is TRBJ2-1; TRBD1 is a possible D gene (5 bases). CDR1 and CDR2 from the germline V gene are SGHRS and YFSETQ. The CDR3 sequence is 16 residues long. V was shortened by 4 bases and J by 7 bases, with 21 bases between the two germline ends. CDR3 sequence: CASSLLISGQHNEQFF. The CDR3 DNA is TGCGCCAGCAGCCTGTTAATCAGTGGACAACATAATGAGCAGTTCTTC.

The V call is TRBV11-2, the J call TRBJ2-7; D remains ambiguous. The CDR3 extends over 15 amino acids. The germline gives CDR1 SGHAT, CDR2 FQNNGV. V lost 1 base to trimming and J lost 2 bases, with 12 bases between them. The CDR3 DNA reads as TGTGCCAGCAGCTTAGCCTCTAGAGCTCCCTACGAGCAGTACTTC. It translates to CASSLASRAPYEQYF.

J is TRBJ1-4 and V is TRBV20-1; no clear D gene. The CDR3 has 13 residues. Germline V lookup: CDR1 DFQATT, CDR2 SNEGSKA (reference sequence). Trimming took 3 bases from V and 4 from J, leaving 9 bases between them. This CDR3 reads CSASPSLNEKLFF. The CDR3 DNA reads TGCAGTGCTAGTCCCAGTCTTAATGAAAAACTGTTTTTT.

This clonotype was seen more than once but under ten times. The chain is built from TRBV12-3 or TRBV12-4 and TRBJ2-7; D is possibly TRBD2 (6 bases). The J call may be mistaken, given a closer DNA end match to TRBJ2-5. This CDR3 contains 16 residues. The CDR3 nucleotides are TGTGCCAGCAGTTTACTCCGGCCGGAGGGGTATGAGACCCAGTACTTC. This codes for CASSLLRPEGYETQYF.

This chain uses TRBV20-1 with TRBJ2-1; no firm D call. Germline values: CDR1 DFQATT, CDR2 SNEGSKA (reference sequence). V was shortened by 0 bases and J by 9 bases, with 9 bases between the two germline ends. This CDR3 region has 12 residues. CDR3 nucleotides: TGCAGTGCTAGAGATGCTAGGACTGAGCAGTTCTTC. Translating it yields CSARDARTEQFF.

This clonotype was counted a few times. This chain links TRBV7-6 with TRBJ2-1, with no clear D. The CDR3 consists of 12 residues. V was trimmed by 4 bases and J by 6 bases, leaving 7 bases between them. Germline V gene sequence: CDR1 SGHVS, CDR2 FNYEAQ. This CDR3 reads CASSSTANEQFF. CDR3 sequence (DNA): TGTGCCAGCAGCTCAACAGCCAATGAGCAGTTCTTC. Complete variable domain (other parts from reference TRBV7-6 and TRBJ2-1): GAGVSQSPRYKVTKRGQDVALRCDPISGHVSLYWYRQALGQGPEFLTYFNYEAQQDKSGLPNDRFSAERPEGSISTLTIQRTEQRDSAMYRCASSSTANEQFFGPGTRLTVL.

The rearrangement uses TRBV12-3 or TRBV12-4 and TRBJ2-4; D could derive from TRBD1 or TRBD2 (5 bases each). The CDR3 totals 14 residues. V lost 7 bases to trimming and J lost 6 bases, with 16 bases between them. Here the CDR3 DNA reads TGTGCCAGCACTCTTCTTGGGGCGGGAAACATTCAGTACTTC. This translates into CASTLLGAGNIQYF.

This clonotype was recorded a few times. The V call is TRBV5-1, the J call TRBJ1-2; D remains unclear. This CDR3 has 14 amino acids. V was cut by 0 bases and J by 6 bases, with 12 bases left in between. The germline V gene has CDR1 SGHRS and CDR2 YFSETQ. The CDR3 bases are TGCGCCAGCAGCTTGGATGTAGGGTTGAATGGCTACACCTTC. Its translation: CASSLDVGLNGYTF.

The CDR3 here is CASSLSSVTVGTEAFF. The CDR3, as DNA: TGCGCCAGCAGCTTGTCCTCCGTGACTGTGGGGACTGAAGCTTTCTTT. J is TRBJ1-1 and V is TRBV5-1, with D unclear. This CDR3 is built from 16 residues. CDR1 and CDR2 from the germline V gene are SGHRS and YFSETQ. Trimming removed 1 base at V and 5 bases at J, with 18 bases between.

J is TRBJ2-3 and V is TRBV7-2; D is unresolved. The germline V and J ends were trimmed by 8 bases and 4 bases, with 22 bases remaining between them. The length of the CDR3 is 16 residues. Germline V gene sequence: CDR1 SGHTA, CDR2 FQGNSA. The CDR3 here is CASASMGFTPADTQYF. CDR3 bases: TGTGCCAGCGCATCCATGGGCTTCACCCCCGCAGATACGCAGTATTTT. Full variable domain (remainder filled in from reference TRBV7-2 and TRBJ2-3): GAGVSQSPSNKVTEKGKDVELRCDPISGHTALYWYRQSLGQGLEFLIYFQGNSAPDKSGLPSDRFSAERTGGSVSTLTIQRTQQEDSAVYLCASASMGFTPADTQYFGPGTRLTVL.

The chain uses TRBV28 and TRBJ2-3; TRBD2 aligns across 10 bases. The germline V gene has CDR1 MDHEN and CDR2 SYDVKM. CDR3 size: 16 residues. The V segment lost 4 bases and the J segment 5 bases; nucleotides outside the gene matches: 9. CDR3: CASSWGQRGGRDTQYF. The CDR3 nucleotides are TGTGCCAGCAGTTGGGGGCAGCGGGGGGGCAGAGATACGCAGTATTTT.

This rearrangement joins TRBV12-3 or TRBV12-4 to TRBJ2-3, with D unresolved. The CDR3 has 17 residues. Trimming cost V 3 bases and J 0 bases, with 16 bases left between them. The CDR3 loop reads CASSFFPIQASTDTQYF. For the CDR3, the DNA is TGTGCCAGCAGTTTTTTCCCCATTCAGGCTAGCACAGATACGCAGTATTTT.

J is TRBJ2-6 and V is TRBV6-1, with D possibly TRBD2 on 6 matching bases. The CDR3 is 18 amino acids. Germline CDR1 and CDR2: MNHNS and SASEGT. Trimming cost V 2 bases and J 0 bases, with 14 bases left between them. The CDR3 protein is CASSEKEEGYSGANVLTF. The DNA for the CDR3 is TGTGCCAGCAGTGAAAAGGAGGAGGGTTACTCTGGGGCCAACGTCCTGACTTTC.

This clonotype was seen only a few times. The chain is built from TRBV2 and TRBJ2-7, with a possible D match to TRBD2 (5 bases). The CDR3 is 15 residues long. Trimming took 3 bases from V and 0 from J, leaving 12 bases between them. The germline gives CDR1 SNHLY, CDR2 FYNNEI. CDR3 DNA: TGTGCCAGCAGTGATAGAGGAGGTCGCTCCTACGAGCAGTACTTC. Its translation is CASSDRGGRSYEQYF. The full variable domain, completed using reference TRBV2 and TRBJ2-7, is EPEVTQTPSHQVTQMGQEVILRCVPISNHLYFYWYRQILGQKVEFLVSFYNNEISEKSEIFDDQFSVERPDGSNFTLKIRSTKLEDSAMYFCASSDRGGRSYEQYFGPGTRLTVT.

This rearrangement joins TRBV2 to TRBJ2-7, with unresolved D. This CDR3 has 15 residues. V gave up 6 bases and J gave up 0 bases, with 15 bases separating them. CDR1 and CDR2 (germline): SNHLY, FYNNEI. CDR3 residues: CASRINGLPSYEQYF. The CDR3 nucleotides are TGTGCCAGCAGGATAAACGGGCTTCCCTCCTACGAGCAGTACTTC.

The chain recombines TRBV29-1 with TRBJ2-1; 8 bases align to TRBD2. Germline lookup yields CDR1 SQVTM and CDR2 ANQGSEA. This CDR3 has 15 amino acids. V lost 7 bases to trimming and J lost 1 base; unmatched junction nucleotides: 9. CDR3 residues: CSATSEPTSYNEQFF. The CDR3 DNA sequence: TGCAGCGCGACTAGCGAGCCAACTTCCTACAATGAGCAGTTCTTC.

This clonotype was recorded a few times. The V call is TRBV20-1, the J call TRBJ2-3; D not resolved. CDR1 and CDR2 from the germline V gene are DFQATT and SNEGSKA (reference sequence). The germline V and J ends were trimmed by 2 bases and 2 bases, with 14 bases remaining between them. The CDR3 has 15 amino acids. CDR3 amino acids: CSARQDTAITDTQYF. CDR3 nucleotide sequence: TGCAGTGCTAGACAGGATACCGCGATCACAGATACGCAGTATTTT.